A selection of T cell receptor beta chains follows, all from one sample in a study of CD8 T cells in ankylosing spondylitis. MiXCR was run by TCRdb on the 5' RACE reads, yielding one entry per CDR3 protein. The profile shows 270,000 or so distinct CDR3 sequences, 18% of them singletons. Sequenced input: blood, either unsorted or a sorted T cell fraction (not recorded which). These receptors came from a male donor with ankylosing spondylitis or in good health (not recorded which). CDR3s include the opening cysteine and the closing phenylalanine or tryptophan. The order of the fields is V gene, CDR3 length, J gene, D gene, clone size, CDR3 DNA, CDR3 protein. A D gene is named only where the DNA matches it firmly. Clone size is not always given. Where it is, it says once, few, many or a class for expanded clones.

V: TRBV20-1
length: 15
J: TRBJ2-3
D: TRBD2
size: few
DNA: TGCAGTGTCACACTAGCGGGAGGGCCCATAGATACGCAGTATTTT
CDR3: CSVTLAGGPIDTQYF

V: TRBV10-3
length: 14
J: TRBJ2-5
D: -
size: -
DNA: TGTGCCATCAGAGATACAGAGCCACAAGAGACCCAGTACTTC
CDR3: CAIRDTEPQETQYF

V: TRBV20-1
length: 13
J: TRBJ2-7
D: TRBD2
size: -
DNA: TGCAGTGCTGGACGGACTAGCGCCTACGAGCAGTACTTC
CDR3: CSAGRTSAYEQYF

V: TRBV7-2
length: 15
J: TRBJ2-7
D: TRBD1
size: -
DNA: TGTGCCAGCAGCATTTTCGGACAGGGGGACTACGAGCAGTACTTC
CDR3: CASSIFGQGDYEQYF

V: TRBV6-2/TRBV6-3
length: 13
J: TRBJ2-1
D: -
size: -
DNA: TGTGCCAGCAGGGATGTAGGAGAAGATGAGCAGTTCTTC
CDR3: CASRDVGEDEQFF

V: TRBV20-1
length: 17
J: TRBJ2-3
D: -
size: -
DNA: TGCAGTGCTAGAGATGCTGTTCTAGCGCCTAGCACAGATACGCAGTATTTT
CDR3: CSARDAVLAPSTDTQYF

V: TRBV29-1
length: 16
J: TRBJ2-3
D: -
size: many
DNA: TGCAGCGCTCAATGGGAAATATATGGCGCCTTGGATACGCAGTATTTT
CDR3: CSAQWEIYGALDTQYF

V: TRBV7-8
length: 16
J: TRBJ1-2
D: -
size: once
DNA: TGTGCCAGCAGCCCGGAACCGGGACAAGTTAACTATGGCTACACCTTC
CDR3: CASSPEPGQVNYGYTF

V: TRBV5-5
length: 13
J: TRBJ1-2
D: TRBD1
size: few
DNA: TGTGCCAGCAGCACTGGGACAGGGGCTGGCTACACCTTC
CDR3: CASSTGTGAGYTF

V: TRBV4-1
length: 15
J: TRBJ2-1
D: -
size: -
DNA: TGCGCCAGCAGCCAAACAGAGACCTCCTACAATGAGCAGTTCTTC
CDR3: CASSQTETSYNEQFF

V: TRBV29-1
length: 14
J: TRBJ2-1
D: TRBD2
size: -
DNA: TGCAGCGTGAGGGGCGGGAGCTCCTACAATGAGCAGTTCTTC
CDR3: CSVRGGSSYNEQFF

V: TRBV29-1
length: 15
J: TRBJ2-3
D: TRBD2
size: -
DNA: TGCAGCGTTGAAATGGGGAGGGCCTTAACAGATACGCAGTATTTT
CDR3: CSVEMGRALTDTQYF

V: TRBV11-2
length: 16
J: TRBJ2-3
D: -
size: many
DNA: TGTGCCAGCACCGATTTGCATACTAGTGGCACAGATACGCAGTATTTT
CDR3: CASTDLHTSGTDTQYF

V: TRBV27
length: 12
J: TRBJ1-1
D: -
size: few
DNA: TGTGCCAGCAGGATCCCCGGGTCTGAAGCTTTCTTT
CDR3: CASRIPGSEAFF

V: TRBV5-1
length: 15
J: TRBJ1-3
D: -
size: -
DNA: TGCGCCAGCAGCTGGGACCGTTACTCTGGAAACACCATATATTTT
CDR3: CASSWDRYSGNTIYF

V: TRBV6-1
length: 14
J: TRBJ2-7
D: TRBD1
size: few
DNA: TGTGCCAGCCTGACCGGGACAGGGTTCTACGAGCAGTACTTC
CDR3: CASLTGTGFYEQYF

V: TRBV5-1
length: 15
J: TRBJ2-3
D: -
size: -
DNA: TGCGCCAGCAGCTTCAACAGGGACCTCACAGATACGCAGTATTTT
CDR3: CASSFNRDLTDTQYF